Listed here are 16 T cell receptor beta chains from one sample, sequenced in a study of PD-1 blockade in classical Hodgkin lymphoma (dated by TCRdb to the early 2020s). Interpreted using the paper, the time point label stands for: cycle 1 day 1 (C1D1), immediately before nivolumab initiation. Every trial patient had relapsed following autologous stem cell transplantation, and prior brentuximab vedotin exposure was what differed among cohorts A, B and C. Libraries were built with the immunoSEQ multiplex PCR assay. TCRdb carries this immuneACCESS record with in-frame sequences only. Its versions omit some clonotypes, under half of them owing to an unresolved V gene in the studies checked, with the rest unexplained. Counted in this sample were 50,000 to 75,000 clones; 80% to 90% of them appeared once. Of the sample, approximately 15% is held by the ten largest clones. The sequencing here drew on peripheral blood mononuclear cells (PBMCs), taken at baseline. These TCRs come from a human donor with classical Hodgkin lymphoma.

V gene TRBV5-5 combines with J gene TRBJ2-7; no reliable D call. CDR1 is SGHKS, CDR2 YYEKEE, per germline (reference sequence). This CDR3 is 13 amino acids long. Trimming cost V 0 bases and J 4 bases, with 8 bases left between them. CDR3 bases: TGTGCCAGCAGCTTGGCCCTCCTTTACGAGCAGTACTTC. It yields the protein CASSLALLYEQYF.

The rearrangement uses TRBV9 and TRBJ2-1, with 10 bases identical to TRBD2. Germline V gene sequence: CDR1 SGDLS, CDR2 YYNGEE. Germline trimming cut 0 bases from V and 9 bases from J; bases unmatched to any gene: 9. The CDR3 consists of 16 residues. CDR3 sequence reads: CASSVDSGGAGFEQFF. The CDR3 coding sequence is TGTGCCAGCAGCGTAGACAGCGGGGGGGCTGGTTTTGAGCAGTTCTTC. Supplemented by reference TRBV9 and TRBJ2-1, the full variable domain reads DSGVTQTPKHLITATGQRVTLRCSPRSGDLSVYWYQQSLDQGLQFLIQYYNGEERAKGNILERFSAQQFPDLHSELNLSSLELGDSALYFCASSVDSGGAGFEQFFGPGTRLTVL.

V and J are TRBV25-1 and TRBJ1-5; D is perhaps TRBD1 (5 bases). CDR1 and CDR2 (germline): MGHDK, SYGVNS. The CDR3 is made up of 13 amino acids. Deletions cut 3 bases from V and 6 bases from J, with 9 bases between. As DNA, the CDR3 is TGTGCCAGCAGTGAGGTAGGGGCTCAGCCCCAGCATTTT. Translation gives CASSEVGAQPQHF. The variable domain in full, with the rest retrieved from reference TRBV25-1 and TRBJ1-5, is EADIYQTPRYLVIGTGKKITLECSQTMGHDKMYWYQQDPGMELHLIHYSYGVNSTEKGDLSSESTVSRIRTEHFPLTLESARPSHTSQYLCASSEVGAQPQHFGDGTRLSIL.

The chain joins TRBV19 to TRBJ1-5; possibly TRBD1 for D (5 bases). The CDR3 totals 16 residues. CDR1 LNHDA and CDR2 SQIVND come from the germline V gene (reference sequence). Trimming stripped 2 bases from V and 6 bases from J, with 17 bases between. The CDR3 spells CASSIIEWDAGQPQHF. DNA for the CDR3: TGTGCCAGTAGTATAATTGAGTGGGACGCAGGTCAGCCCCAGCATTTT.

The V call is TRBV6-5, the J call TRBJ1-5; D might be TRBD1 (6 bases). Germline V gene data show CDR1 as MNHEY and CDR2 as SVGAGI. The CDR3 spans 15 residues. Between the trimmed V and J ends, which lost 4 bases and 6 bases, there was a span of 16 bases. CDR3 residues: CASSLNRALIQPQHF. CDR3 bases: TGTGCCAGCAGTTTAAACAGGGCGTTGATTCAGCCCCAGCATTTT.

The chain joins TRBV6-5 to TRBJ1-2; 8 bases are shared with TRBD1. With V trimmed by 5 bases and J by 6 bases, 5 bases remained unmatched. Per the germline V gene, CDR1 is MNHEY and CDR2 is SVGAGI. This CDR3 spans 13 amino acids. The CDR3 DNA sequence: TGTGCCAGCAGTCCCGGACAGGGAAATGGCTACACCTTC. Amino acid sequence: CASSPGQGNGYTF.

As concerns this clone: An end of the junction differs from the germline gene, which may be a read error. This rearrangement joins TRBV7-7 to TRBJ2-3, with D perhaps assigned TRBD1 or TRBD2 (6 bases each). The germline CDR1 and CDR2 sequences are SSHAT and FNYEAQ (reference sequence). This CDR3 contains 15 residues. CDR3 protein: CASSLLGGPTDTQYF. The CDR3 coding sequence is TGTGCTAGCAGCTTATTGGGGGGCCCCACAGATACGCAGTATTTT.

The rearrangement uses TRBV7-8 and TRBJ2-3; 7 bases line up with TRBD2. Germline-derived CDR1 and CDR2 are SGHVS and FQNEAQ. The CDR3 covers 16 residues. Trimming at V came to 2 bases and at J to 3 bases, leaving 8 bases not matched to a gene. The CDR3 nucleotides are TGTGCCAGCAGCTTAATTCCGGCGGGGGTGACAGATACGCAGTATTTT. Protein sequence: CASSLIPAGVTDTQYF.

The genes are TRBV7-9 and TRBJ2-1; D uncertain. CDR1 and CDR2 (germline): SEHNR, FQNEAQ (reference sequence). This CDR3 spans 13 amino acids. V lost 1 base to trimming and J lost 9 bases, with 10 bases between them. CDR3 loop: CASSLVGRSEQFF. CDR3 bases: TGTGCCAGCAGCTTAGTTGGTCGGAGTGAGCAGTTCTTC.

As to this clone: The germline gene is not matched at one end of the junction; a read error may be the cause. This sequence joins TRBV6-5 and TRBJ1-4; unclear D gene. This CDR3 has 11 amino acids. From germline, CDR1 is MNHEY and CDR2 SVGAGI. The CDR3 coding sequence is TGTGCCAGCAGTTACAATGGAAAACTGTTTTTT. It translates to CASSYNGKLFF.

The V call is TRBV2, the J call TRBJ1-2; 7 nucleotides line up with TRBD1. The ends lost 7 bases at V and 4 bases at J; junction bases unmatched: 6. This CDR3 comprises 13 residues. Per germline, CDR1 SNHLY and CDR2 FYNNEI. This chain's CDR3 is CASTGTELYGYTF. CDR3 nucleotides: TGTGCCAGCACCGGGACAGAGCTCTATGGCTACACCTTC.

This rearrangement joins TRBV18 to TRBJ2-2; D unresolved. This CDR3 is built from 14 residues. CDR1 and CDR2 (germline): KGHSH, LQKENI. V lost 6 bases and J lost 5, with 13 bases in between. The CDR3 loop reads CASSPVADTGELFF. In DNA, the CDR3 is TGTGCCAGCTCTCCCGTAGCCGATACCGGGGAGCTGTTTTTT.

This clone has only a few counts. This chain uses TRBV7-2 with TRBJ2-4; 7 bases fit TRBD2. The V segment lost 1 base and the J segment 5 bases; nucleotides outside the gene matches: 8. The V gene's germline CDR1 is SGHTA and CDR2 FQGNSA. CDR3 length: 16 amino acids. The CDR3 bases are TGTGCCAGCAGCTTAGGAGTCGGCGCGGGGGAAAACATTCAGTACTTC. This sequence encodes CASSLGVGAGENIQYF. Variable domain in full (rest from reference TRBV7-2 and TRBJ2-4): GAGVSQSPSNKVTEKGKDVELRCDPISGHTALYWYRQSLGQGLEFLIYFQGNSAPDKSGLPSDRFSAERTGGSVSTLTIQRTQQEDSAVYLCASSLGVGAGENIQYFGAGTRLSVL.

The chain employs TRBV2 and TRBJ1-4; possible D gene TRBD1, 5 bases. With 0 bases removed from V and 1 base from J, the gap between germline ends came to 9 bases. The CDR3 has 16 amino acids. Germline V CDR1 and CDR2: SNHLY, FYNNEI. CDR3 loop: CASSEAGQGTNEKLFF. The CDR3 nucleotides are TGTGCCAGCAGTGAAGCGGGGCAGGGAACTAATGAAAAACTGTTTTTT.

J is TRBJ2-1 and V is TRBV6-5; tentative D call: TRBD2 (6 bases). V was pared by 5 bases and J by 8 bases, with 13 bases between. The CDR3 loop spans 13 amino acids. From germline, CDR1 is MNHEY and CDR2 SVGAGI. The CDR3 DNA follows: TGTGCCAGCAGTACAGGTAGCGGCCATGAGCAGTTCTTC. It yields the protein CASSTGSGHEQFF.

V and J are TRBV19 and TRBJ1-6; D might be TRBD1 (5 bases). The CDR3 covers 14 residues. Trimming took off 7 bases at V and 7 bases at J, with 14 bases between the two ends. Germline CDR1 and CDR2: LNHDA and SQIVND (reference sequence). The chain's CDR3 is CASKWGSLNSPLHF. As DNA, the CDR3 is TGTGCCAGTAAGTGGGGCAGTTTGAATTCACCCCTCCACTTT.